This T cell receptor (beta chain) originates from a study of CD8+ T cells in alopecia areata. Study at large: The 7-10-week-old female C3H/HeJ mice were given skin taken from roughly 6-13-month-old C3H/HeJ graft donors that had spontaneous alopecia. Points from the study as a whole: Between patients, shared TCR sequences were less clear than in mice. This was possibly due in part to HLA diversity in the patient population. Scalp lesions, especially in alopecia totalis/universalis, had higher clonality than normal scalp.

In its sample, this clone was seen a few times. Its antigen is currently unknown. Gene names and germline match the mouse. The read stops 4 residues short of the end of the CDR3; the missing end is completed from the germline J gene. Distinct nucleotide sequences in the sample also encode this CDR3. RNA extraction was followed by reverse transcription into cDNA, which acted as the sequencing template. Measured with immunoSEQ multiplex PCR; TCRdb has only the in-frame clones, and not every one. This repertoire holds around 110,000 clones, and none appear only once. Germline V CDR1 and CDR2: NNHDY, SYVADS. This CDR3 spans 14 amino acids.

Sequencing used lesional skin. The J gene is TRBJ1-1, the V gene TRBV13-3; possibly TRBD1 for D (6 bases). This clonotype was obtained from a C3H/HeJ mouse with alopecia areata. The strain's MHC type: H2-k. Here the CDR3 reads CASSETGGAREVFF. The CDR3 bases that were read are TGTGCCAGCAGCGAAACTGGGGGGGCGCGA.